These T cell receptor beta chains were read from a single sample in a study of blood T cell repertoires in COVID-19. Libraries were prepared by immunoSEQ multiplex PCR; TCRdb keeps only in-frame clonotypes and omits some of them. The sample has 160,000 or so clones; 87% are singletons. Sequences were obtained from peripheral blood. These receptor sequences come from a woman in her fifties or sixties who had recovered from COVID-19. Both conserved end residues are part of each CDR3. Each record gives: J gene, D gene, V gene, CDR3 DNA, CDR3 protein. A D gene is named only where the DNA matches it firmly.

J: TRBJ2-7
D: -
V: TRBV18
DNA: TGTGCCAGCTCACCACCTCGTGGACATGAAGGAAAGCAGTACTTC
CDR3: CASSPPRGHEGKQYF

J: TRBJ1-5
D: TRBD1
V: TRBV4-1
DNA: TGCGCCAGCAGCCAAAGACAGGGTACGGGGCCCCAGCATTTT
CDR3: CASSQRQGTGPQHF

J: TRBJ1-2
D: -
V: TRBV6-5
DNA: TGTGCCAGCAGCTCACCGCGGGGAGCTAACTATGGCTACACCTTC
CDR3: CASSSPRGANYGYTF

J: TRBJ1-4
D: TRBD1
V: TRBV7-9
DNA: TGTGCCAGCAGCCCGGGACAGGGCCCTGAAAAACTGTTTTTT
CDR3: CASSPGQGPEKLFF

J: TRBJ2-4
D: -
V: TRBV5-1
DNA: TGCGCCAGCAGCTTGGAAGGGGTTCAGTACTTC
CDR3: CASSLEGVQYF

J: TRBJ2-1
D: -
V: TRBV6-6
DNA: TGTGCCAGCAGTTACCCACAGTCTTCCTCCTACAATGAGCAGTTCTTC
CDR3: CASSYPQSSSYNEQFF

J: TRBJ1-1
D: TRBD1
V: TRBV19
DNA: TGTGCCAGCAGGACAGGGGGCACTGAAGCTTTCTTT
CDR3: CASRTGGTEAFF

J: TRBJ1-3
D: -
V: TRBV7-9
DNA: TGTGCCAGCAGCTTAGCCGTCTCTGGAAACACCATATATTTT
CDR3: CASSLAVSGNTIYF

J: TRBJ2-3
D: -
V: TRBV15
DNA: TGTGCCCGACCGGGAGATACGCAGTATTTT
CDR3: CARPGDTQYF

J: TRBJ1-2
D: -
V: TRBV28
DNA: TGTGCCAGCATCGTTGGGAGGGGTAACTATGGCTACACCTTC
CDR3: CASIVGRGNYGYTF